This TCR beta chain was obtained from a study of vaccination and CD4 T cells after COVID-19. The study sequenced cultured CD4+ T cell DNA using the Oncomine TCR Beta short-read assay. A single record per CDR3 protein comes from TCRdb applying MiXCR to the PCR reads. The data show 3,700 or so distinct CDR3 sequences, approximately 16% seen once. The sample's treatment: approximately 9-day PBMC culture with coronavirus spike peptide pools or control peptides (ViraFEST assay). CDR3 length equals 15 residues. The germline gives CDR1 DFQATT, CDR2 SNEGSKA (reference sequence). J gave up 7 bases and V 1 base, and 6 bases lay outside the gene matches. Within the sample, this clonotype is medium-sized. The antigen remains unidentified.

Input material: CD4+ T cells from blood, cultured in vitro. The chain links TRBV20-1 to TRBJ1-5; 11 bases are shared with TRBD1. The source of this sequence is a human donor who had recovered from COVID-19. CDR3 sequence: CSARGGQGETQPQHF. In DNA, the CDR3 is TGCAGTGCTAGAGGGGGACAGGGGGAAACACAGCCCCAGCATTTT.